A single sample is the source of the 15 T cell receptor beta chains below, sequenced in a study of blood T cell repertoires in COVID-19 (dated by TCRdb to about 2020). Library construction relied on the immunoSEQ multiplex PCR assay. The clones in this table, taken by TCRdb from immuneACCESS, are in-frame only. Not every clone is retained; where verified, under half of the shortfall comes from an unresolved V gene, and the cause of the rest is unknown. In all, the sample holds some 170,000 clones, and around 90% of those were seen once. Jointly, the top ten make up 15% to 20% of the sample. Material: peripheral blood. Source of these receptors: a man aged 60 to 69 with active or convalescent COVID-19.

The table lists this clone with a few counts. V and J are TRBV7-9 and TRBJ2-7; a possible D gene is TRBD2 (5 bases). The CDR3 extends over 15 amino acids. CDR1 is SEHNR, CDR2 FQNEAQ, per germline (reference sequence). The germline V and J ends were trimmed by 5 bases and 5 bases, with 19 bases remaining between them. The CDR3 DNA reads as TGTGCCAGCAGCACGAATCGGGAATTCCCCCACGAGCAGTACTTC. This translates into CASSTNREFPHEQYF.

The chain employs TRBV6-5 and TRBJ1-1; 7 bases are shared with TRBD1. Trimming took 4 bases from V and 6 from J; bases not matched to a gene: 5. Germline CDR1 is MNHEY and CDR2 is SVGAGI. The length of the CDR3 is 13 residues. CDR3 sequence: CASSLTTGAEAFF. The CDR3 nucleotides read TGTGCCAGCAGTTTGACAACAGGGGCTGAAGCTTTCTTT.

The chain uses TRBV6-5 and TRBJ2-1, with 7 bases matching TRBD2. CDR3 length: 14 residues. Germline CDR1 reads MNHEY; CDR2 reads SVGAGI. V lost 6 bases to trimming and J lost 6 bases; unmatched junction nucleotides: 8. The CDR3 nucleotides read TGTGCCAGCAGATTCGGACTAGTTTCCAATGAGCAGTTCTTC. Translation: CASRFGLVSNEQFF.

The rearrangement links TRBV28 to TRBJ1-1; D ambiguous. V was trimmed by 3 bases and J by 0 bases, leaving 17 bases between them. This CDR3 contains 17 residues. Per germline, CDR1 MDHEN and CDR2 SYDVKM. The CDR3 DNA reads TGTGCCAGCAGTTTTCTCTTTAGGCAACAGTTGAACACTGAAGCTTTCTTT. It encodes CASSFLFRQQLNTEAFF. Supplemented by reference TRBV28 and TRBJ1-1, the full variable domain reads DVKVTQSSRYLVKRTGEKVFLECVQDMDHENMFWYRQDPGLGLRLIYFSYDVKMKEKGDIPEGYSVSREKKERFSLILESASTNQTSMYLCASSFLFRQQLNTEAFFGQGTRLTVV.

Here the CDR3 DNA reads TGCAGCGTTGCTAAAGGGGTCACAGATACGCAGTATTTT. Amino acids: CSVAKGVTDTQYF. V gene TRBV29-1 combines with J gene TRBJ2-3, with D possibly matching TRBD1 (5 bases). Trimming removed 4 bases at V and 2 bases at J, with 10 bases between. This CDR3 is built from 13 residues. CDR1 is SQVTM, CDR2 ANQGSEA, per germline.

The chain employs TRBV10-3 and TRBJ1-1; TRBD1 agrees at 8 bases. V shed 2 bases and J 2 bases; nucleotides not matched to a gene: 10. The CDR3 has 17 amino acids. CDR1 is ENHRY, CDR2 SYGVKD, per germline. As DNA, the CDR3 is TGTGCCATCAGTGAGGCCGAGACAGGGGCCTTAAACACTGAAGCTTTCTTT. The encoded protein is CAISEAETGALNTEAFF.

This chain uses TRBV5-4 with TRBJ1-6, with D unresolved. Germline-derived CDR1 and CDR2 are SGHNT and YYREEE (reference sequence). The CDR3 has 14 residues. Trimming removed 7 bases at V and 2 bases at J, with 10 bases between. The CDR3 region is CASANLAYNSPLHF. CDR3 DNA: TGTGCCAGCGCCAACTTAGCCTATAATTCACCCCTCCACTTT.

The sample holds one count of this clone. The chain couples TRBV2 to TRBJ1-1, with D unresolved. V dropped 7 bases and J dropped 7 bases, with 16 bases sitting between them. Germline V lookup: CDR1 SNHLY, CDR2 FYNNEI. The CDR3 contains 13 residues. This chain's CDR3 is CASKVREGFEAFF. Here the CDR3 DNA reads TGTGCCAGCAAGGTTCGGGAGGGCTTTGAAGCTTTCTTT.

This chain connects TRBV5-5 to TRBJ2-7; maybe TRBD1 (7 bases). Trimming took 0 bases from V and 3 from J, leaving 10 bases between them. CDR3 size: 14 residues. Germline lookup yields CDR1 SGHKS and CDR2 YYEKEE (reference sequence). The CDR3 region has the DNA TGTGCCAGCAGCTTGGGACAGGGACTCTACGAGCAGTACTTC. Translated: CASSLGQGLYEQYF.

The rearrangement joins TRBV27 to TRBJ2-3; a possible D gene is TRBD1 (7 bases). The CDR3 is made up of 16 amino acids. V was pared by 6 bases and J by 2 bases, with 18 bases between. Germline CDR1 MNHEY, CDR2 SMNVEV (reference sequence). The CDR3 is CASSRRRGQSTDTQYF. The DNA of the CDR3 is TGTGCCAGCAGCCGACGGCGGGGACAGTCCACAGATACGCAGTATTTT.

The chain links TRBV7-9 to TRBJ2-5; no definite D call. V lost 2 bases and J lost 5, with 3 bases in between. Germline lookup yields CDR1 SEHNR and CDR2 FQNEAQ (reference sequence). This CDR3 spans 11 amino acids. In DNA, the CDR3 is TGTGCCAGCAGCTTATATGAGACCCAGTACTTC. Protein: CASSLYETQYF.

The J gene is TRBJ2-5, the V gene TRBV27; 9 nucleotides match TRBD1. The CDR3 covers 13 residues. With V trimmed by 4 bases and J by 7 bases, 4 bases remained unmatched. CDR1 is MNHEY and CDR2 is SMNVEV in the germline V gene (reference sequence). The CDR3 here is CASSSGTGRTQYF. For the CDR3, the DNA is TGTGCCAGCAGTTCGGGGACAGGGAGGACCCAGTACTTC.

This clone has just a few counts. The chain uses TRBV15 and TRBJ1-2; TRBD1 agrees at 10 bases. The germline V gene encodes CDR1 LNHNV and CDR2 YYDKDF (reference sequence). The CDR3 sequence is 15 residues long. The junction had 5 bases not matched to a gene; V was cut back by 1 base and J by 6 bases. CDR3 sequence: CATSRVWDRGHGYTF. The CDR3 nucleotides are TGTGCCACCAGCAGAGTCTGGGACAGGGGACATGGCTACACCTTC.

This chain links TRBV11-2 with TRBJ2-7; TRBD2 aligns across 9 bases. The CDR3 sequence is 11 residues long. The junction had 3 bases not matched to a gene; V was cut back by 5 bases and J by 10 bases. The germline V gene encodes CDR1 SGHAT and CDR2 FQNNGV. In DNA form, the CDR3 reads TGTGCCAGCAGCCGACTAGCGGTACAGTACTTC. Protein sequence: CASSRLAVQYF.

The chain couples TRBV2 to TRBJ2-2; D remains unclear. Germline V gene lookup returns CDR1 SNHLY and CDR2 FYNNEI. The CDR3 consists of 14 residues. The V end was cut by 4 bases, the J end by 2 bases, with 8 bases between. The CDR3 region is CASSAYINTGELFF. CDR3 sequence (DNA): TGTGCCAGCAGTGCATACATCAACACCGGGGAGCTGTTTTTT.